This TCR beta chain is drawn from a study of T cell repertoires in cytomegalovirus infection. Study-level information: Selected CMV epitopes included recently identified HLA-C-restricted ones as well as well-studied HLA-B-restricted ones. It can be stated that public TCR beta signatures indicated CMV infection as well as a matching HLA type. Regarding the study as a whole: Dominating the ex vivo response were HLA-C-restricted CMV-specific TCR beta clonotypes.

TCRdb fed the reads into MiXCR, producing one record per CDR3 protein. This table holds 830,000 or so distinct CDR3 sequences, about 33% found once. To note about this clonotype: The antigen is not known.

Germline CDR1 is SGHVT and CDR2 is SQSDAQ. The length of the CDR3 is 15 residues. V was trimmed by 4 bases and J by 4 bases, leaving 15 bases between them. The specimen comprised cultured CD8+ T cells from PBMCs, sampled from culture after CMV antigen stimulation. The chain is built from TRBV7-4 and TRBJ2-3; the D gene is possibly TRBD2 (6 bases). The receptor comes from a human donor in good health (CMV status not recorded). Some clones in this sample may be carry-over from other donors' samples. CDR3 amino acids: CASSSNSGRSDTQYF. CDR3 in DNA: TGTGCCAGCAGCTCTAACAGCGGGCGCTCAGATACGCAGTATTTT. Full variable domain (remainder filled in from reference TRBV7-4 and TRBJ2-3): GAGVSQSPRYKVAKRGRDVALRCDSISGHVTLYWYRQTLGQGSEVLTYSQSDAQRDKSGRPSGRFSAERPERSVSTLKIQRTEQGDSAVYLCASSSNSGRSDTQYFGPGTRLTVL.